The 25 T cell receptor beta chains presented below share a single source sample, sequenced in a study of blood T cell repertoires in COVID-19 (dated by TCRdb to 2020 to 2022). The library was prepared using the immunoSEQ multiplex PCR assay. This is the immuneACCESS table as TCRdb keeps it, with only in-frame sequences that have V and J called. A part of the clones is gone; compared with another copy, unresolved V genes explain less than half, and the rest is unexplained. In all, the sample holds roughly 340,000 clones, and 88% of those were seen once. Just under 7.5% of the sample rests with the top ten. Sequencing was performed on peripheral blood. The receptors stem from a woman between 70 and 85 years old with COVID-19, enrolled during active disease.

J is TRBJ1-4 and V is TRBV10-3, with a weak D call TRBD1 (5 bases). The CDR3 length is 15 residues. Germline lookup yields CDR1 ENHRY and CDR2 SYGVKD. V shed 2 bases and J shed 7 bases, with 14 bases lying between them. The CDR3: CAISETRGASEKLFF. The CDR3 DNA reads TGTGCCATCAGTGAGACAAGGGGCGCGAGTGAAAAACTGTTTTTT.

Note on this clone: The junction and the germline gene differ at one end; a read error may be behind it. This chain uses TRBV7-3 with TRBJ1-2; a possible D gene is TRBD1 (5 bases). The CDR3 is 14 residues long. CDR1 is SGHTA, CDR2 FQGTGA, per germline. The chain's CDR3 is CASSLTGGWDGYTF. As DNA, the CDR3 is TGTGCCAGCAGCCTAACAGGCGGATGGGATGGCTACACCTTC.

This clone was seen a single time. DNA for the CDR3: TGCGCCAGCCATCCGGACAGGGGATATGGCTACACCTTC. It encodes CASHPDRGYGYTF. V and J are TRBV23-1 and TRBJ1-2; the match to TRBD1 covers 9 bases. TRBV23-1 is noted as an ORF with a role that remains uncertain. The CDR3 runs 13 residues. The trim removed 8 bases at V and 5 bases at J, leaving 6 bases unmatched.

The V gene is TRBV4-3, the J gene TRBJ1-2, with TRBD1 as a possible D gene (6 bases). Germline V gives CDR1 LGHNA, CDR2 YSLEER. Trimming shortened V by 0 bases and J by 8 bases, and 16 bases separated the two germline ends. The CDR3 is 15 amino acids. The CDR3, as DNA: TGCGCCAGCAGCCAAGATTGGGTACAGGGAGAAGGCTACACCTTC. Its translation: CASSQDWVQGEGYTF.

This chain links TRBV30 with TRBJ2-2; 9 nucleotides align to TRBD1. There are 15 residues in the CDR3. Trimming took 2 bases from V and 3 from J; bases not matched to a gene: 4. Germline CDR1 and CDR2: GTSNPN and SVGIG (reference sequence). For the CDR3, the DNA is TGTGCCTGGAGTAGTGGGGACAGGGACACCGGGGAGCTGTTTTTT. Protein sequence: CAWSSGDRDTGELFF.

The V call is TRBV7-2, the J call TRBJ1-6; 9 positions agree with TRBD1. With 1 base clipped from V and 7 bases from J, the junction kept 5 bases outside the gene matches. CDR1 SGHTA and CDR2 FQGNSA come from the germline V gene. The CDR3 runs 16 residues. CDR3 loop: CASSLGVGQGNSPLHF. CDR3 coding DNA: TGTGCCAGCAGCTTAGGGGTGGGACAGGGAAATTCACCCCTCCACTTT.

This clone was counted a single time. The chain carries TRBV30 and TRBJ1-3; TRBD1 matches 9 bases. From germline, CDR1 is GTSNPN and CDR2 SVGIG (reference sequence). The CDR3 has 15 amino acids. Trimming took 1 base from V and 0 from J; bases not matched to a gene: 1. In DNA form, the CDR3 reads TGTGCCTGGAGTGGGACAGGGGTCTCTGGAAACACCATATATTTT. It is translated as CAWSGTGVSGNTIYF.

A few counts support this clone. The rearrangement uses TRBV2 and TRBJ1-1, with D possibly being TRBD1 (6 bases). The CDR3 runs to 12 residues. Germline lookup yields CDR1 SNHLY and CDR2 FYNNEI. V dropped 7 bases and J dropped 5 bases, with 11 bases sitting between them. The CDR3 reads CASTKGGTEAFF. In nucleotides, the CDR3 is TGTGCCAGCACCAAGGGGGGGACTGAAGCTTTCTTT. Full variable domain (missing parts from reference TRBV2 and TRBJ1-1): EPEVTQTPSHQVTQMGQEVILRCVPISNHLYFYWYRQILGQKVEFLVSFYNNEISEKSEIFDDQFSVERPDGSNFTLKIRSTKLEDSAMYFCASTKGGTEAFFGQGTRLTVV.

The chain has TRBV18 and TRBJ1-1, with TRBD1 matching over 7 bases. Germline V lookup: CDR1 KGHSH, CDR2 LQKENI. The CDR3 consists of 14 residues. Trimming cost V 5 bases and J 5 bases; bases outside gene matches: 8. CDR3 sequence: CASSEGAMGTEAFF. DNA for the CDR3: TGTGCCAGCTCAGAGGGGGCTATGGGTACTGAAGCTTTCTTT.

The CDR3 reads CASSLTSGGSIRMSTDTQYF. CDR3 nucleotide sequence: TGCGCCAGCAGCCTGACTAGCGGGGGGTCTATAAGGATGAGCACAGATACGCAGTATTTT. The chain employs TRBV5-1 and TRBJ2-3, with TRBD2 matching over 13 bases. The V segment lost 4 bases and the J segment 0 bases; nucleotides outside the gene matches: 14. CDR1 and CDR2 from the germline V gene are SGHRS and YFSETQ. The CDR3 runs 20 residues.

The rearrangement links TRBV4-1 to TRBJ1-6; possibly TRBD1 for D (5 bases). The CDR3 runs to 16 residues. Trimming removed 0 bases from V and 7 bases from J, with 13 bases in between. Germline V gene data show CDR1 as MGHRA and CDR2 as YSYEKL. The CDR3 sequence is CASSQEWTKTNSPLHF. Here the CDR3 DNA reads TGCGCCAGCAGCCAAGAGTGGACAAAAACGAATTCACCCCTCCACTTT.

The chain joins TRBV6-5 to TRBJ2-2, with TRBD2 identical over 8 bases. The CDR3 length is 13 residues. Germline values: CDR1 MNHEY, CDR2 SVGAGI. The V and J ends lost 11 bases and 5 bases, in that order; junction bases with no gene match: 7. This CDR3 is CAVTPGGTGELFF. The CDR3 DNA follows: TGTGCCGTAACCCCGGGAGGGACCGGGGAGCTGTTTTTT.

The chain links TRBV28 to TRBJ1-5; tentative D call: TRBD1 (5 bases). Germline V gives CDR1 MDHEN, CDR2 SYDVKM. Trimming cost V 7 bases and J 1 base, with 17 bases left between them. This CDR3 contains 16 residues. CDR3 amino acids: CASTSRRGPSNQPQHF. CDR3 in DNA: TGTGCCAGCACCTCCAGGCGGGGCCCGAGCAATCAGCCCCAGCATTTT.

V is TRBV6-5 and J is TRBJ2-5; weak D call: TRBD1 (5 bases). Looked up from germline, CDR1 is MNHEY and CDR2 is SVGAGI. CDR3 length equals 14 residues. The V gene lost 2 bases and the J gene lost 3 bases, with 10 bases spanning the gap. CDR3 sequence: CASSYGVTEETQYF. DNA of the CDR3: TGTGCCAGCAGTTACGGGGTGACAGAAGAGACCCAGTACTTC.

This chain links TRBV4-1 with TRBJ2-1, with 8 positions matching TRBD1. The CDR3 consists of 16 residues. Trimming took 1 base from V and 4 from J; bases not matched to a gene: 6. The germline gives CDR1 MGHRA, CDR2 YSYEKL. The CDR3 is CASSQVTRQGYNEQFF. The CDR3, as DNA: TGCGCCAGCAGCCAAGTAACGCGACAGGGGTACAATGAGCAGTTCTTC.

The chain links TRBV5-4 to TRBJ1-2; 7 bases fit TRBD1. This CDR3 is built from 13 residues. J lost 4 bases, V lost 5 bases, and 5 bases had no gene match. CDR1 is SGHNT and CDR2 is YYREEE in the germline V gene (reference sequence). CDR3 DNA: TGTGCCAGCAGAATAGGGGGCAGCTATGGCTACACCTTC. Amino acids: CASRIGGSYGYTF.

This chain connects TRBV5-8 to TRBJ1-6; TRBD1 might be the D (6 bases). Trimming shortened V by 2 bases and J by 7 bases, and 10 bases separated the two germline ends. The germline V gene has CDR1 SGHTS and CDR2 YDEGEE. CDR3 length: 14 residues. The CDR3 coding sequence is TGTGCCAGCAGCTTAAAAGGGGGAAATTCACCCCTCCACTTT. This codes for CASSLKGGNSPLHF.

This chain uses TRBV4-1 with TRBJ2-1, with TRBD2 matching over 9 bases. The germline V gene encodes CDR1 MGHRA and CDR2 YSYEKL. The J segment lost 5 bases and the V segment lost 0 bases, leaving 8 bases of the junction unmatched. This CDR3 contains 17 residues. The CDR3 bases are TGCGCCAGCAGCCAAGATGTCCGAGCGGGGGGCCACAATGAGCAGTTCTTC. Encoded protein: CASSQDVRAGGHNEQFF.

The chain carries TRBV19 and TRBJ1-6; 9 bases fit TRBD1. The CDR3 has 17 residues. Germline CDR1 reads LNHDA; CDR2 reads SQIVND (reference sequence). With V trimmed by 5 bases and J by 7 bases, 12 bases remained unmatched. The CDR3, as DNA: TGTGCCAGTAGTCCCTCCGTTGGGACAGGGAGGAATTCACCCCTCCACTTT. This codes for CASSPSVGTGRNSPLHF.

V is TRBV2 and J is TRBJ1-1, with TRBD1 as a possible D gene (5 bases). The V gene's germline CDR1 is SNHLY and CDR2 FYNNEI. The V end lost 4 bases, the J end lost 4 bases, and 13 bases lay between the germline ends. The CDR3 contains 14 residues. As DNA, the CDR3 is TGTGCCAGCAGTGCGGAGTCGGGGGGCACTGAAGCTTTCTTT. It is translated as CASSAESGGTEAFF.

The chain is built from TRBV6-6 and TRBJ1-2; tentative D call: TRBD1 (5 bases). The V gene's germline CDR1 is MNHNY and CDR2 SVGAGI (reference sequence). The CDR3 extends over 16 amino acids. With 0 bases removed from V and 6 bases from J, the gap between germline ends came to 17 bases. CDR3 in DNA: TGTGCCAGCAGTTACTCAGCATTTCAAGGGGAGGATGGCTACACCTTC. Its translation: CASSYSAFQGEDGYTF.

CDR3 sequence reads: CASSFQTEEAFF. The CDR3 DNA reads TGTGCCAGCAGCTTTCAGACAGAAGAAGCTTTCTTT. The chain recombines TRBV5-4 with TRBJ1-1, with D possibly TRBD1 on 5 matching bases. Germline CDR1 reads SGHNT; CDR2 reads YYREEE (reference sequence). The CDR3 length is 12 residues. Trimming pared 2 bases from V and 8 bases from J, leaving 10 bases between.

The genes are TRBV7-2 and TRBJ1-2; 7 nucleotides agree with TRBD1. V dropped 5 bases and J dropped 4; count of bases not matched to a gene: 4. This CDR3 contains 13 residues. Germline CDR1 and CDR2: SGHTA and FQGNSA. The CDR3 here is CASSQQGIYGYTF. CDR3 DNA sequence: TGTGCCAGCAGCCAACAGGGGATCTATGGCTACACCTTC.

The chain joins TRBV12-5 to TRBJ1-5, with D maybe TRBD1 (5 bases). V was trimmed by 0 bases and J by 4 bases, leaving 16 bases between them. Germline V CDR1 and CDR2: LGHNT, FRNRAP. This CDR3 has 17 amino acids. CDR3 sequence (DNA): TGTGCTAGTGGTTTGGTGGCCGGCCCAGGGCAGAATCAGCCCCAGCATTTT. It encodes CASGLVAGPGQNQPQHF.

J is TRBJ1-2 and V is TRBV7-6, with D maybe TRBD1 (5 bases). From germline, CDR1 is SGHVS and CDR2 FNYEAQ. This CDR3 has 15 amino acids. The V end was cut by 5 bases, the J end by 1 base, with 14 bases between. The CDR3 here is CASSPTSGGNYGYTF. CDR3 DNA: TGTGCCAGCAGCCCCACTTCGGGGGGTAACTATGGCTACACCTTC.